This record looks at one TCR beta chain sequence and its context. The antigen remains undetermined. The sample belongs to a study of T cells after yellow fever vaccination. In the study overall: SMART-Seq v4 Ultra Low Input handled preparation of low-cell-number fractions. Study outcomes and limitations: Re-detected after boosting: most primary clones, more than 95% of CD4 and 88% of CD8. Abundant clonotypes from the bulk population could have been carried over as contaminants into FACS-sorted repertoires.

The V end was cut by 1 base, the J end by 7 bases, with 17 bases between. The CDR3 is 16 residues long. CDR1 SGHTA and CDR2 FQGNSA come from the germline V gene. A universal primer site and UMIs were added as TCR cDNA was made by 5'RACE template switching. TCRdb processed the 5' RACE reads anew with MiXCR; each CDR3 protein has one entry. The sample shows approximately 330,000 distinct CDR3 sequences, about an eighth of them seen only once. This chain connects TRBV7-2 to TRBJ2-1; D perhaps matches TRBD2 (7 bases). Sequenced here: CD4+ T cells sorted from PBMCs, sampled 15 days after the yellow fever booster vaccination. The sequence derives from a man younger than 30 who received the YFV17D yellow fever vaccine. CDR3: CASSLDLMAGANEQFF. CDR3 coding DNA: TGTGCCAGCAGCTTAGATCTGATGGCGGGGGCAAATGAGCAGTTCTTC.